These 26 T cell receptor beta chains share one sample of origin, sequenced in a study of vaccination effects on CD4 cells after COVID-19. CD4+ T cells specific for antigen were expanded with viral peptide pools by the ViraFEST assay before sequencing. Following 10 days of culture, CD4+ T cells were isolated. Infection dated between March and December 2020, before the Alpha, Beta and Delta variants reached the United States. Their target antigens are unknown. Method: immunoSEQ multiplex PCR; TCRdb's copy keeps in-frame clones and lacks some. The sample yields 20,000 to 25,000 clones, roughly 74% seen once. The sequencing here drew on CD4+ T cells from PBMCs cultured with a peptide pool, taken before COVID-19 vaccination. The receptor source for this set is a human donor who had a prior SARS-CoV-2 infection.

CDR3 sequence (DNA): TGTGCCAGCAGCCCTCCGCGGTGGAGCTCCTACAATGAGCAGTTCTTC. Translation gives CASSPPRWSSYNEQFF. This rearrangement joins TRBV7-8 to TRBJ2-1; D remains unclear. This CDR3 has 16 amino acids. Trimming pared 5 bases from V and 0 bases from J, leaving 14 bases between. Germline lookup yields CDR1 SGHVS and CDR2 FQNEAQ.

The DNA of the CDR3 is TGTGCCAGCTCTTATTGGGGGGTGGATGGCTACACCTTC. It is translated as CASSYWGVDGYTF. V and J are TRBV19 and TRBJ1-2, with a possible D match to TRBD1 (5 bases). The CDR3 covers 13 residues. The germline gives CDR1 LNHDA, CDR2 SQIVND (reference sequence). The V gene lost 9 bases and the J gene lost 6 bases, with 17 bases spanning the gap.

This clone was observed a handful of times. The chain joins TRBV18 to TRBJ1-2; a possible D gene is TRBD1 (5 bases). There are 13 residues in the CDR3. Trimming removed 2 bases from V and 2 bases from J, with 6 bases in between. The germline CDR1 and CDR2 sequences are KGHSH and LQKENI. This chain's CDR3 is CASSPRQNYGYTF. CDR3 DNA: TGTGCCAGCTCACCAAGACAGAACTATGGCTACACCTTC.

CDR3 residues: CASSLRDSGNGYTF. In nucleotides, the CDR3 is TGTGCCAGCAGCTTGCGGGACAGTGGGAATGGCTACACCTTC. This sequence joins TRBV7-2 and TRBJ1-2, with 7 nucleotides matching TRBD1. Germline values: CDR1 SGHTA, CDR2 FQGNSA. The CDR3 sequence is 14 residues long. J was trimmed by 6 bases and V by 3 bases; bases with no gene match: 7.

The CDR3 DNA is TGTGCCAGCAGCGCGGGGCTCAAAGAGACCCAGTACTTC. It codes for CASSAGLKETQYF. The V gene is TRBV7-2, the J gene TRBJ2-5; D is possibly TRBD2 (6 bases). CDR1 is SGHTA and CDR2 is FQGNSA in the germline V gene. This CDR3 has 13 residues. Deletions cut 5 bases from V and 3 bases from J, with 10 bases between. Full variable domain (outside the CDR3, taken from reference TRBV7-2 and TRBJ2-5): GAGVSQSPSNKVTEKGKDVELRCDPISGHTALYWYRQSLGQGLEFLIYFQGNSAPDKSGLPSDRFSAERTGGSVSTLTIQRTQQEDSAVYLCASSAGLKETQYFGPGTRLLVL.

The chain has TRBV10-3 and TRBJ2-3; 8 bases are shared with TRBD2. The CDR3 loop spans 15 amino acids. Germline lookup yields CDR1 ENHRY and CDR2 SYGVKD. With V trimmed by 2 bases and J by 2 bases, 3 bases remained unmatched. This CDR3 reads CAISEGRGDTDTQYF. The CDR3 DNA sequence: TGTGCCATCAGTGAGGGGCGGGGGGACACAGATACGCAGTATTTT.

The V and J genes are TRBV27 and TRBJ2-7, with 11 nucleotides matching TRBD1. V dropped 6 bases and J dropped 5; count of bases not matched to a gene: 9. The CDR3 loop spans 15 amino acids. Germline CDR1 MNHEY, CDR2 SMNVEV (reference sequence). In DNA, the CDR3 is TGTGCCAGCAGCCAGCTTGGACAGGGGGCGAACGAGCAGTACTTC. Translated: CASSQLGQGANEQYF.

The rearrangement joins TRBV7-2 to TRBJ2-7; possibly TRBD1 or TRBD2 for D (5 bases each). V was pared by 3 bases and J by 3 bases, with 12 bases between. The CDR3 is 14 amino acids. Germline V gives CDR1 SGHTA, CDR2 FQGNSA. This CDR3 reads CASSLGPLFYEQYF. CDR3 DNA: TGTGCCAGCAGCTTGGGACCACTTTTCTACGAGCAGTACTTC.

The rearrangement joins TRBV19 to TRBJ1-6; unclear D gene. The V end was cut by 1 base, the J end by 4 bases, with 8 bases between. Germline values: CDR1 LNHDA, CDR2 SQIVND (reference sequence). CDR3 length: 15 residues. The CDR3: CASSIGGQYNSPLHF. The DNA of the CDR3 is TGTGCCAGTAGTATAGGGGGTCAATATAATTCACCCCTCCACTTT. Variable domain in full (rest from reference TRBV19 and TRBJ1-6): DGGITQSPKYLFRKEGQNVTLSCEQNLNHDAMYWYRQDPGQGLRLIYYSQIVNDFQKGDIAEGYSVSREKKESFPLTVTSAQKNPTAFYLCASSIGGQYNSPLHFGNGTRLTVT.

The V gene is TRBV5-8, the J gene TRBJ2-1; 7 nucleotides align to TRBD1. Germline V CDR1 and CDR2: SGHTS, YDEGEE. Trimming at V came to 1 base and at J to 3 bases, leaving 4 bases not matched to a gene. The CDR3 consists of 15 residues. The CDR3 DNA is TGTGCCAGCAGCTTGTCATGGACAGGCTACAATGAGCAGTTCTTC. It specifies CASSLSWTGYNEQFF.

The CDR3 loop reads CASTAGGVYYGYTF. In DNA form, the CDR3 reads TGTGCCAGCACCGCCGGGGGAGTGTACTATGGCTACACCTTC. This sequence joins TRBV6-5 and TRBJ1-2; D is perhaps TRBD1 (5 bases). V lost 7 bases to trimming and J lost 3 bases, with 15 bases between them. This CDR3 spans 14 amino acids. In germline, CDR1 is MNHEY, CDR2 SVGAGI.

V and J are TRBV6-5 and TRBJ2-7; D uncertain. The CDR3 is made up of 13 amino acids. CDR1 is MNHEY and CDR2 is SVGAGI in the germline V gene. Trimming took 7 bases from V and 0 from J, leaving 10 bases between them. The CDR3: CASTAEYSYEQYF. The CDR3, as DNA: TGTGCCAGCACGGCGGAGTACTCCTACGAGCAGTACTTC.

The chain uses TRBV6-5 and TRBJ2-3; 9 bases align to TRBD2. The V and J ends lost 7 bases and 3 bases, in that order; junction bases with no gene match: 5. This CDR3 is 14 amino acids long. The germline V gene encodes CDR1 MNHEY and CDR2 SVGAGI. For the CDR3, the DNA is TGTGCCAGCACCTCTAGCGGGATAACAGATACGCAGTATTTT. Amino acids: CASTSSGITDTQYF.

This rearrangement joins TRBV7-9 to TRBJ2-3; D ambiguous. The germline gives CDR1 SEHNR, CDR2 FQNEAQ (reference sequence). The CDR3 is made up of 13 amino acids. V lost 3 bases and J lost 2, with 6 bases in between. This CDR3 is CASSFRLTDTQYF. In DNA, the CDR3 is TGTGCCAGCAGCTTCCGGCTCACAGATACGCAGTATTTT.

This clone occurred once. V gene TRBV12-3 or TRBV12-4 combines with J gene TRBJ1-5; D gene unclear. The V and J ends lost 3 bases and 7 bases respectively, with 7 bases between them. The CDR3 is made up of 12 amino acids. The CDR3 sequence is CASSFAGQPQHF. In DNA, the CDR3 is TGTGCCAGCAGTTTTGCCGGCCAGCCCCAGCATTTT.

The chain uses TRBV7-9 and TRBJ2-3; D is perhaps TRBD1 (6 bases). Germline-derived CDR1 and CDR2 are SEHNR and FQNEAQ (reference sequence). This CDR3 is built from 14 residues. The ends were cut back, 5 bases at V and 4 bases at J, with 13 bases in the middle. CDR3 region: CASSPRGGADTQYF. The DNA for the CDR3 is TGTGCCAGCAGCCCCAGGGGTGGAGCAGATACGCAGTATTTT.

The gene calls are TRBV6-6 and TRBJ2-7; maybe TRBD2 (7 bases). V was clipped by 6 bases and J by 6 bases, with 15 bases between them. The CDR3 length is 13 residues. CDR1 MNHNY and CDR2 SVGAGI come from the germline V gene (reference sequence). The CDR3 loop is CASSQAGEGEQYF. The CDR3 region has the DNA TGTGCCAGCAGCCAGGCAGGGGAGGGCGAGCAGTACTTC.

The V call is TRBV2, the J call TRBJ2-3; TRBD2 matches 13 bases. Germline CDR1 and CDR2: SNHLY and FYNNEI. The CDR3 spans 18 residues. The trim removed 3 bases at V and 6 bases at J, leaving 12 bases unmatched. The CDR3 loop reads CASSDTSGRANVWDTQYF. The CDR3 DNA follows: TGTGCCAGCAGTGATACTAGCGGGAGGGCCAATGTTTGGGATACGCAGTATTTT.

The chain links TRBV6-1 to TRBJ2-7, with D maybe TRBD2 (5 bases). V lost 2 bases and J lost 4, with 12 bases in between. CDR1 is MNHNS and CDR2 is SASEGT in the germline V gene. The CDR3 extends over 14 amino acids. The CDR3 region has the DNA TGTGCCAGCAGTGAAATTAAGGACTCGTACGAGCAGTACTTC. Protein product: CASSEIKDSYEQYF.

This chain uses TRBV11-3 with TRBJ2-7; 8 bases are a match to TRBD1. V lost 5 bases and J lost 2; bases outside the gene matches: 23. The CDR3 has 20 amino acids. Germline lookup yields CDR1 SGHNT and CDR2 YENEEA. The CDR3 sequence is CASSITGTGIVRRSPYEQYF. Here the CDR3 DNA reads TGTGCCAGCAGCATAACCGGGACAGGAATTGTCCGTAGGTCGCCCTACGAGCAGTACTTC.

The V gene is TRBV3-1 (or the pseudogene TRBV3-2), the J gene TRBJ2-1; no reliable D call. The V end was cut by 4 bases, the J end by 0 bases, with 7 bases between. CDR3 length: 14 amino acids. Germline V lookup: CDR1 LGHDT, CDR2 YNNKEL (reference sequence). CDR3 region: CASSLRSSYNEQFF. In nucleotides, the CDR3 is TGTGCCAGCAGCCTCCGGTCCTCCTACAATGAGCAGTTCTTC.

The V call is TRBV6-5, the J call TRBJ2-5; D ambiguous. This CDR3 is built from 13 residues. V was cut by 5 bases and J by 2 bases, with 9 bases left in between. Germline CDR1 and CDR2: MNHEY and SVGAGI. CDR3 sequence: CASSTGKQETQYF. In nucleotides, the CDR3 is TGTGCCAGCAGTACCGGAAAGCAAGAGACCCAGTACTTC.

J is TRBJ1-2 and V is TRBV30; D remains ambiguous. Trimming took 0 bases from V and 0 from J, leaving 8 bases between them. CDR1 and CDR2 from the germline V gene are GTSNPN and SVGIG (reference sequence). The CDR3 has 14 residues. CDR3 region: CAWSVFGPNYGYTF. The CDR3 coding sequence is TGTGCCTGGAGTGTGTTCGGGCCTAACTATGGCTACACCTTC.

This clone was recorded a few times. The rearrangement uses TRBV5-4 and TRBJ1-2; perhaps TRBD1 as D (5 bases). The CDR3 is 14 amino acids. V was cut by 0 bases and J by 8 bases, with 14 bases left in between. Looked up from germline, CDR1 is SGHNT and CDR2 is YYREEE (reference sequence). CDR3 sequence reads: CASSLVAGKGGYTF. The CDR3 nucleotides are TGTGCCAGCAGCTTGGTGGCAGGGAAGGGCGGCTACACCTTC.

The V call is TRBV6-5, the J call TRBJ1-2; possible D gene TRBD1, 6 bases. Germline-derived CDR1 and CDR2 are MNHEY and SVGAGI. The CDR3 runs 16 residues. With 2 bases removed from V and 7 bases from J, the gap between germline ends came to 20 bases. CDR3: CASSYPQPWGAFGYTF. The CDR3 DNA sequence: TGTGCCAGCAGTTACCCACAGCCATGGGGGGCATTTGGCTACACCTTC.

The gene calls are TRBV6-5 and TRBJ2-5; D is unresolved. The V end was cut by 8 bases, the J end by 6 bases, with 16 bases between. This CDR3 is 13 amino acids long. CDR1 MNHEY and CDR2 SVGAGI come from the germline V gene. CDR3 region: CASQNSRLKTQYF. The CDR3 DNA is TGTGCCAGCCAAAATTCCCGTTTGAAGACCCAGTACTTC.